This T cell receptor (beta chain) originates from a study of T cells after yellow fever vaccination. Study-level points and caveats: Clones from primary vaccination mostly reappeared after the booster (96% CD4, approximately 91% CD8).

TCRdb re-derived calls from the 5' RACE reads in MiXCR, one entry per CDR3 protein. The repertoire includes 310,000 or so distinct CDR3 sequences, approximately 3.8% of them detected once, and around 24% sits in the top ten. With 4 bases removed from V and 4 bases from J, the gap between germline ends came to 10 bases. Germline CDR1 is DFQATT and CDR2 is SNEGSKA (reference sequence). The CDR3 runs to 13 residues. This clonotype was recorded at least ten times. Its antigen is unidentified. The chain carries TRBV20-1 and TRBJ2-2; D unresolved. The sequence was obtained from a man between 18 and 29 years old who received the YFV17D yellow fever vaccine. The starting material was PBMCs, obtained on the day of the yellow fever booster vaccination. The CDR3 nucleotides are TGCAGTGCTATAAGACGGGTCACCGGGGAGCTGTTTTTT. This translates into CSAIRRVTGELFF.